Listed here are 24 T cell receptor beta chains from one sample, sequenced in a study of beta chain features in type 1 diabetes. Study-level findings and limits: Type 1 diabetes patients had moderately but significantly shorter TCRB CDR3s in all four CD4+ subsets.

These receptors have no identified antigens. Isolated RNA was reverse transcribed in full, so expressed TCRB transcripts were sequenced. Profiling relied on immunoSEQ multiplex PCR, and the TCRdb table lists in-frame clones only, not all of them. The sample comprises approximately 250,000 clones, around 25% of which are singletons, and approximately 0.011% rests with the top ten. The sequencing sample was made of naive CD4+ T cells from blood. Receptors originate from a woman aged 30 to 39 with type 1 diabetes.

The chain uses TRBV7-9 and TRBJ2-2; no clear D. The length of the CDR3 is 9 residues. Germline CDR1 reads SEHNR; CDR2 reads FQNEAQ (reference sequence). V lost 5 bases and J 14 bases, leaving 6 bases between the germline ends. The CDR3 protein is CASSEALFF. The CDR3 DNA follows: TGTGCCAGCAGCGAGGCTCTGTTTTTT.

This clone was detected only a few times. The V call is TRBV7-2, the J call TRBJ2-3; possibly TRBD1 for D (5 bases). The CDR3 covers 17 residues. Germline CDR1 SGHTA, CDR2 FQGNSA. Between the trimmed V and J ends, which lost 1 base and 0 bases, there was a span of 14 bases. This chain's CDR3 is CASSLGSWGASTDTQYF. Here the CDR3 DNA reads TGTGCCAGCAGCTTAGGATCCTGGGGCGCGAGCACAGATACGCAGTATTTT.

This clone has just a few counts. The rearrangement joins TRBV13 to TRBJ1-3; D is uncertain. The germline V gene has CDR1 PRHDT and CDR2 FYEKMQ (reference sequence). Trimming removed 1 base at V and 0 bases at J, with 7 bases between. The CDR3 spans 15 residues. The CDR3 spells CASSLAAGSGNTIYF. The CDR3 region has the DNA TGTGCCAGCAGCTTAGCGGCGGGCTCTGGAAACACCATATATTTT.

V usage is TRBV29-1 and J usage is TRBJ2-1; 9 positions match TRBD2. CDR1 is SQVTM and CDR2 is ANQGSEA in the germline V gene. V gave up 6 bases and J gave up 9 bases; unmatched junction bases: 12. This CDR3 comprises 14 residues. In nucleotides, the CDR3 is TGCAGCGTAGGGGGGACTAGCCTCTCCAGTGAGCAGTTCTTC. It yields the protein CSVGGTSLSSEQFF.

The chain combines TRBV11-3 with TRBJ2-3, with 15 bases lining up with TRBD2. Germline assignment: CDR1 SGHNT and CDR2 YENEEA. The CDR3 covers 16 residues. V was pared by 5 bases and J by 5 bases, with 5 bases of the junction left unmatched. CDR3 region: CASSPGTSGRIDTQYF. In nucleotides, the CDR3 is TGTGCCAGCAGCCCCGGGACTAGCGGGAGGATAGATACGCAGTATTTT. Full variable domain (missing parts from reference TRBV11-3 and TRBJ2-3): EAGVVQSPRYKIIEKKQPVAFWCNPISGHNTLYWYLQNLGQGPELLIRYENEEAVDDSQLPKDRFSAERLKGVDSTLKIQPAELGDSAVYLCASSPGTSGRIDTQYFGPGTRLTVL.

V and J are TRBV2 and TRBJ2-5; D unresolved. V dropped 4 bases and J dropped 9 bases, with 12 bases sitting between them. The CDR3 sequence is 12 residues long. The germline V gene encodes CDR1 SNHLY and CDR2 FYNNEI. CDR3 sequence reads: CASSGATIAQYF. The CDR3 DNA reads TGTGCCAGCAGTGGAGCTACAATTGCCCAGTACTTC.

This clone turned up a few times. The rearrangement uses TRBV29-1 and TRBJ1-1, with 7 bases matching TRBD1. The V and J ends lost 4 bases and 5 bases, in that order; junction bases with no gene match: 4. Germline CDR1 and CDR2: SQVTM and ANQGSEA. The length of the CDR3 is 12 residues. DNA of the CDR3: TGCAGCGTTGCTCCAGGGGGGACTGAAGCTTTCTTT. This encodes CSVAPGGTEAFF.

In its sample, this clone was seen a few times. J is TRBJ1-2 and V is TRBV15, with D possibly being TRBD1 (5 bases). Germline CDR1 is LNHNV and CDR2 is YYDKDF (reference sequence). V lost 1 base and J 4 bases, leaving 10 bases between the germline ends. The CDR3 length is 14 residues. CDR3 loop: CATSRAGGAYGYTF. In nucleotides, the CDR3 is TGTGCCACCAGCAGAGCGGGAGGGGCCTATGGCTACACCTTC.

In this sample, this clone turned up a few times. Other nucleotide sequences in the sample specify the same CDR3. This sequence joins TRBV2 and TRBJ2-5; the D is unclear. CDR1 is SNHLY, CDR2 FYNNEI, per germline. The CDR3 has 11 residues. V lost 3 bases, J lost 5 bases, and 4 bases lay in between. The CDR3: CASSERETQYF. The CDR3 nucleotides are TGTGCCAGCAGTGAGCGGGAGACCCAGTACTTC.

This clone was detected a few times. The V call is TRBV29-1, the J call TRBJ2-1; 9 bases match TRBD2. Germline V gives CDR1 SQVTM, CDR2 ANQGSEA. The CDR3 spans 13 residues. J gave up 7 bases and V 7 bases, and 8 bases lay outside the gene matches. The CDR3 loop reads CSGEASGTNEQFF. The CDR3 DNA is TGCAGCGGGGAGGCTAGCGGGACAAATGAGCAGTTCTTC.

A few counts support this clone. The V gene is TRBV7-9, the J gene TRBJ2-5, with D tentatively TRBD1 (6 bases). Germline V gives CDR1 SEHNR, CDR2 FQNEAQ (reference sequence). The CDR3 spans 16 residues. The V end lost 4 bases, the J end lost 1 base, and 16 bases lay between the germline ends. Written as DNA, the CDR3 is TGTGCCAGCAGCTCAGGGGCCCAGGGGATCCAAGAGACCCAGTACTTC. It yields the protein CASSSGAQGIQETQYF.

The rearrangement joins TRBV5-1 to TRBJ2-1; TRBD2 agrees at 13 bases. The germline CDR1 and CDR2 sequences are SGHRS and YFSETQ. The CDR3 is made up of 14 amino acids. The junction had 5 bases not matched to a gene; V was cut back by 5 bases and J by 9 bases. This chain's CDR3 is CASRGLAGQSEQFF. In DNA, the CDR3 is TGCGCCAGCAGGGGACTAGCGGGACAGAGTGAGCAGTTCTTC. The full variable domain, with the rest looked up from reference TRBV5-1 and TRBJ2-1, is KAGVTQTPRYLIKTRGQQVTLSCSPISGHRSVSWYQQTPGQGLQFLFEYFSETQRNKGNFPGRFSGRQFSNSRSEMNVSTLELGDSALYLCASRGLAGQSEQFFGPGTRLTVL.

V gene TRBV7-9 combines with J gene TRBJ2-1, with a tentative D call TRBD2 (5 bases). The CDR3 is 13 residues long. V was shortened by 0 bases and J by 10 bases, with 10 bases between the two germline ends. The germline V gene encodes CDR1 SEHNR and CDR2 FQNEAQ (reference sequence). The CDR3: CASSLAGVDEQFF. In nucleotides, the CDR3 is TGTGCCAGCAGCTTAGCGGGAGTAGACGAGCAGTTCTTC. Filled out from reference TRBV7-9 and TRBJ2-1, the complete variable domain reads DTGVSQNPRHKITKRGQNVTFRCDPISEHNRLYWYRQTLGQGPEFLTYFQNEAQLEKSRLLSDRFSAERPKGSFSTLEIQRTEQGDSAMYLCASSLAGVDEQFFGPGTRLTVL.

The chain uses TRBV30 and TRBJ1-2, with 8 nucleotides matching TRBD1. This CDR3 spans 17 amino acids. Trimming cost V 2 bases and J 2 bases; bases outside gene matches: 13. The germline V gene encodes CDR1 GTSNPN and CDR2 SVGIG (reference sequence). CDR3 loop: CAWSFRDRPVTNYGYTF. CDR3 nucleotides: TGTGCCTGGAGTTTCAGGGACAGGCCCGTAACCAACTATGGCTACACCTTC.

V and J are TRBV5-5 and TRBJ2-1; D gene ambiguous. This CDR3 contains 14 residues. Between the trimmed V and J ends, which lost 0 bases and 6 bases, there was a span of 10 bases. CDR1 and CDR2 (germline): SGHKS, YYEKEE (reference sequence). The CDR3 region has the DNA TGTGCCAGCAGCTTGGAAGCGTTATCCAATGAGCAGTTCTTC. This gives the protein CASSLEALSNEQFF.

This clone has only one observation. This chain connects TRBV19 to TRBJ2-7; 8 nucleotides align to TRBD1. The CDR3 has 15 residues. The V gene's germline CDR1 is LNHDA and CDR2 SQIVND (reference sequence). V trimming: 3 bases; J trimming: 3 bases; junction bases outside the gene matches: 7. CDR3 sequence reads: CASSILPDRDYEQYF. DNA of the CDR3: TGTGCCAGTAGTATTCTCCCGGACAGGGACTACGAGCAGTACTTC.

There are a few counts of this clone. The rearrangement uses TRBV5-4 and TRBJ1-1; 7 bases align to TRBD1. The V gene's germline CDR1 is SGHNT and CDR2 YYREEE (reference sequence). The CDR3 is 14 residues long. J lost 4 bases, V lost 4 bases, and 7 bases had no gene match. The chain's CDR3 is CASSGGQQVTEAFF. CDR3 DNA sequence: TGTGCCAGCAGCGGGGGACAGCAAGTCACTGAAGCTTTCTTT.

This clone was picked up a small number of times. The chain is built from TRBV10-3 and TRBJ2-5; 9 bases map to TRBD1. The CDR3 is 14 residues long. V lost 7 bases and J lost 5; bases outside the gene matches: 8. CDR1 is ENHRY, CDR2 SYGVKD, per germline. CDR3 amino acids: CAITPGQGRETQYF. CDR3 nucleotide sequence: TGTGCCATCACCCCCGGACAGGGGAGGGAGACCCAGTACTTC.

This clone was counted between two and nine times. J is TRBJ2-3 and V is TRBV15, with D perhaps matching TRBD2 (5 bases). CDR3 length: 15 residues. Germline CDR1 and CDR2: LNHNV and YYDKDF (reference sequence). Trimming took 6 bases from V and 2 from J, leaving 15 bases between them. The CDR3 region is CATREPRGNTDTQYF. CDR3 in DNA: TGTGCCACCAGAGAACCCCGGGGTAACACAGATACGCAGTATTTT.

This clone was detected a few times. The V call is TRBV19, the J call TRBJ2-7, with a possible D match to TRBD2 (6 bases). CDR1 LNHDA and CDR2 SQIVND come from the germline V gene (reference sequence). This CDR3 spans 13 amino acids. V was pared by 3 bases and J by 4 bases, with 10 bases between. This CDR3 reads CASSIPGGYEQYF. Written as DNA, the CDR3 is TGTGCCAGTAGTATCCCTGGAGGGTACGAGCAGTACTTC.

This clone has just a few counts. This sequence joins TRBV23-1 and TRBJ2-7; D not certain. TRBV23-1 qualifies as an ORF whose function is uncertain. Trimming pared 1 base from V and 0 bases from J, leaving 7 bases between. The CDR3 extends over 14 amino acids. CDR3 residues: CASSQYLSSYEQYF. The CDR3 nucleotides read TGCGCCAGCAGTCAATACCTGAGCTCCTACGAGCAGTACTTC.

The chain uses TRBV6-6 and TRBJ2-3; possible D gene TRBD2, 5 bases. This CDR3 region has 12 residues. Germline V gene lookup returns CDR1 MNHNY and CDR2 SVGAGI (reference sequence). Trimming left V 5 bases short and J 9 bases short, with 12 bases between. CDR3 sequence reads: CASSTPGGTQYF. CDR3 in DNA: TGTGCCAGCAGTACCCCCGGCGGGACGCAGTATTTT.

This clone was observed a handful of times. The rearrangement joins TRBV12-5 to TRBJ2-5; 7 nucleotides agree with TRBD2. The CDR3 sequence is 16 residues long. CDR1 LGHNT and CDR2 FRNRAP come from the germline V gene. The V segment lost 5 bases and the J segment 0 bases; nucleotides outside the gene matches: 9. Here the CDR3 DNA reads TGTGCTAGTGGTCGGGGGTCTAGCGGTGACCAAGAGACCCAGTACTTC. It encodes CASGRGSSGDQETQYF.

The V gene is TRBV5-1, the J gene TRBJ2-3; no clear D. The germline gives CDR1 SGHRS, CDR2 YFSETQ. The germline V and J ends were trimmed by 5 bases and 0 bases, with 10 bases remaining between them. The CDR3 is 14 residues long. The CDR3 nucleotides read TGCGCCAGCAGTTGGGCTACTAGCACAGATACGCAGTATTTT. Its translation: CASSWATSTDTQYF. The variable domain in full, completed from reference TRBV5-1 and TRBJ2-3, reads KAGVTQTPRYLIKTRGQQVTLSCSPISGHRSVSWYQQTPGQGLQFLFEYFSETQRNKGNFPGRFSGRQFSNSRSEMNVSTLELGDSALYLCASSWATSTDTQYFGPGTRLTVL.